The sequence of this TCR beta chain was determined in a study of TET2 disruption in CD19-targeted CAR T cells (dated by TCRdb to 2017 to 2018). As for the study more broadly: No additional inclusion criteria were applied, and the number of samples was determined by the original clinical trial design and by sample availability.

CDR1 and CDR2 are drawn from the germline V gene: LGHNA, YNFKEQ. The CDR3 spans 15 residues, from the cysteine through the phenylalanine. Sequencing covers 36 bases of the CDR3, shown here with the frame starting at base 1. Deep sequencing of the TCR beta chain was done using the immunoSEQ assay. For the original study's pipeline: Clonotype frequencies were computed using only productive TCR beta rearrangements. In its TCRdb copy, this immuneACCESS table keeps in-frame sequences only and misses some clones. Where compared with another copy, unresolved V genes explain less than half of these, and the others have no known cause. V and J calls and clone size come straight from that table; D and trimming were deduced from the DNA. The table for this sample shows 20,000 to 30,000 clones. The ten top clones hold 1.5% to 2% of the sample. Results the study describes overall, beyond this receptor: Conclusions about the CAR T cells of the patient were based on extensive analysis of a single subject.

Note on this clone: Its antigen has not been determined. A junction end diverges from the germline sequence, so it may reflect a read error. The missing CDR3 end, 3 residues past where the read stops, is filled in from the germline J gene.

The sample's treatment or condition label is to be understood as: autologous CTL019 cells: CD19 CAR with 4-1BB and CD3 zeta domains. TCR zeta and 4-1BB costimulatory signaling domains were built into the CD19 CAR. Leukapheresis was used to collect T cells from peripheral blood for manufacturing CTL019. The DNeasy Blood and Tissue Kit was used to extract genomic DNA from pre-infusion T cells, peripheral blood, or sorted post-infusion T cells. The source of this sequence is a man aged 65 to 79 with chronic lymphocytic leukemia. The material sequenced was CD8- CAR+ T cells sorted from cultured blood T cells, taken for CD19 CAR T cell therapy. The cell subset or site label, read with the paper, signifies: CD8-negative CAR-positive T cells from the infusion product. The rearrangement joined TRBV4-2 to TRBJ1-2; 11 bases in between match TRBD1. CDR3 protein: CASSQGTGGYYGYTF. Partial CDR3 DNA: TGCGCCAGCAGCCAAGGGACAGGGGGGTACTATGGC.